This TCR beta chain was profiled in a study of shared clonotypes between healthy human individuals. Study in general: Three plates were used per donor for CD4 naive, three for CD4 memory, two for CD8 naive and one for CD8 memory.

This CDR3 has 17 residues. V shed 4 bases, J shed 5 bases, and the junction held 13 bases outside the gene matches. CDR1 is LGHNA, CDR2 YNFKEQ, per germline. Only in-frame clones appear in the TCRdb table, and some are missing; sequencing was by immunoSEQ multiplex PCR. The sample carries about 600,000 clones, 95% to 98% recorded once. This receptor was obtained from a woman aged 25 to 39 in good health. V gene TRBV4-2 combines with J gene TRBJ2-5; 10 nucleotides align to TRBD1. The sample comprised naive CD4+ T cells sorted from blood. The sample's subset: CD45RA+ positively selected. This chain's CDR3 is CASSRRTGGGVLETQYF. Written as DNA, the CDR3 is TGTGCCAGCAGCCGACGGACAGGGGGGGGTGTTTTGGAGACCCAGTACTTC.